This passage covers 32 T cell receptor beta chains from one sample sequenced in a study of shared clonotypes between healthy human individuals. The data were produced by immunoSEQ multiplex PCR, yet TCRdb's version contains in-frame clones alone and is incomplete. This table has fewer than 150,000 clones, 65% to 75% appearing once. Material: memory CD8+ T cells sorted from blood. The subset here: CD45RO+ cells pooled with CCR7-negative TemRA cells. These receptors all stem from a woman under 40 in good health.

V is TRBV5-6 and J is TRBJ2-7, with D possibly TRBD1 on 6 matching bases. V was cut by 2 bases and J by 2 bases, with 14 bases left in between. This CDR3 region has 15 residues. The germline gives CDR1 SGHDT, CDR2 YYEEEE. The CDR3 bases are TGTGCCAGCAGCTTTACAGGTAGGGACACCTACGAGCAGTACTTC. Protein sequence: CASSFTGRDTYEQYF.

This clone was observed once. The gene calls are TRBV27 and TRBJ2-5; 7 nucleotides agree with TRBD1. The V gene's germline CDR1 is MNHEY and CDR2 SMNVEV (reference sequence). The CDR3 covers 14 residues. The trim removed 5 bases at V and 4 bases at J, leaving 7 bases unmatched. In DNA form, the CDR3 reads TGTGCCAGCAGTCCCCTAGGGGGCGGAGAGACCCAGTACTTC. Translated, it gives CASSPLGGGETQYF.

The CDR3 DNA follows: TGTGCCAGCAGCCATGACCGACATGAGCAGTTCTTC. This encodes CASSHDRHEQFF. The chain has TRBV7-2 and TRBJ2-1; no definite D call. Germline CDR1 is SGHTA and CDR2 is FQGNSA. The CDR3 runs to 12 residues. The V gene lost 5 bases and the J gene lost 8 bases, with 10 bases spanning the gap. Supplemented by reference TRBV7-2 and TRBJ2-1, the full variable domain reads GAGVSQSPSNKVTEKGKDVELRCDPISGHTALYWYRQSLGQGLEFLIYFQGNSAPDKSGLPSDRFSAERTGGSVSTLTIQRTQQEDSAVYLCASSHDRHEQFFGPGTRLTVL.

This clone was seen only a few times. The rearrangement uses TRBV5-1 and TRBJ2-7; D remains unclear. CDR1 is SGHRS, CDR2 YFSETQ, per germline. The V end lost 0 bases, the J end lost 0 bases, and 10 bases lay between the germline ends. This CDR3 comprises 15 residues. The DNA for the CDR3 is TGCGCCAGCAGCTTGGGGGATCGGTTCTCCTACGAGCAGTACTTC. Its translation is CASSLGDRFSYEQYF.

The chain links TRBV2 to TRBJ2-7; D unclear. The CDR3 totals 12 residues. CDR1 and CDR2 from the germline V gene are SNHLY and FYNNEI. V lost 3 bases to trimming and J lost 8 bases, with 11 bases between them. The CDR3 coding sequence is TGTGCCAGCAGTGAGGAGTTGGGTCAGCAGTACTTC. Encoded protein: CASSEELGQQYF.

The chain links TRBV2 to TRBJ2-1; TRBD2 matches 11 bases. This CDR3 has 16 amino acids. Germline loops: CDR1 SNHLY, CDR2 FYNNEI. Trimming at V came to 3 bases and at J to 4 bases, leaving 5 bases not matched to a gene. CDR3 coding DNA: TGTGCCAGCAGTGAGGGAAGGACTAGCGGGTACAATGAGCAGTTCTTC. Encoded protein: CASSEGRTSGYNEQFF.

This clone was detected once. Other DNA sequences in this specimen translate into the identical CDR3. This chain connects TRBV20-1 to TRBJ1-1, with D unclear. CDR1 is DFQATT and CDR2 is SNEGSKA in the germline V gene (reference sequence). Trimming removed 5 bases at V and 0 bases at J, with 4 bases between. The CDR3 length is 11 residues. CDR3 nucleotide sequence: TGCAGTGCTCGGCTGAACACTGAAGCTTTCTTT. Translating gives CSARLNTEAFF.

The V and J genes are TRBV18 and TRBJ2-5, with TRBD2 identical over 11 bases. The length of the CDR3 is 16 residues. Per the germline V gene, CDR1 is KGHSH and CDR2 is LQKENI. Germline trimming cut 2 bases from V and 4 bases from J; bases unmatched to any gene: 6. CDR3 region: CASSPGSGLAGETQYF. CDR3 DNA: TGTGCCAGCTCACCAGGCTCCGGACTAGCGGGAGAGACCCAGTACTTC.

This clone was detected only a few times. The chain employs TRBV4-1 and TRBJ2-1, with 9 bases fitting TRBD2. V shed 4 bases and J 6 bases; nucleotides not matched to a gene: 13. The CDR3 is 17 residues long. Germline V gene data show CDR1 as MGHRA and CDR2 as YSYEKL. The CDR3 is CASSPPYREAGGNEQFF. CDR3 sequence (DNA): TGCGCCAGCAGCCCGCCTTACCGGGAAGCGGGAGGCAATGAGCAGTTCTTC.

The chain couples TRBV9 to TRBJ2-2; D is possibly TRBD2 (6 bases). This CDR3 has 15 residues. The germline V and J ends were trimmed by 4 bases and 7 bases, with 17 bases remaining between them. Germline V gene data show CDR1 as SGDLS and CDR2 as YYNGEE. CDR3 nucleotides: TGTGCCAGCAGCACAGGACGGGAGACCGGCGGGGAGCTGTTTTTT. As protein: CASSTGRETGGELFF.

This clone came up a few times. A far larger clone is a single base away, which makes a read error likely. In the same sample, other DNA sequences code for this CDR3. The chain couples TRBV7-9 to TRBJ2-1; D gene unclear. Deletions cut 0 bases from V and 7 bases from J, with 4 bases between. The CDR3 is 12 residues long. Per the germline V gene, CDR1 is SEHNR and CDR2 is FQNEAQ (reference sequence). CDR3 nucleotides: TGTGCCAGCAGCTTAGCAGTTAATGAGCAGTTCTTC. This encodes CASSLAVNEQFF.

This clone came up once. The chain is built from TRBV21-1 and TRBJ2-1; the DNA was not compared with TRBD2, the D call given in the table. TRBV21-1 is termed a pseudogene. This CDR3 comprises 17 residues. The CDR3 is CASSKGETLSSYNEQFF. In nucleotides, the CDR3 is TGTGCCAGCAGCAAAGGGGAGACACTGAGCTCCTACAATGAGCAGTTCTTC.

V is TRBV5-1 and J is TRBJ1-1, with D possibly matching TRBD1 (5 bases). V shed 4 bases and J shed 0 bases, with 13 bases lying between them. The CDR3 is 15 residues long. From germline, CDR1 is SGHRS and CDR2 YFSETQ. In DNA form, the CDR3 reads TGCGCCAGCAGCCCACGTCAGGGTTTGAACACTGAAGCTTTCTTT. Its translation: CASSPRQGLNTEAFF.

The CDR3 coding sequence is TGTGCCAGCAGTGAAGACGGCGGCCTCGTGGGGCCCCAGCATTTT. Its translation is CASSEDGGLVGPQHF. The chain joins TRBV2 to TRBJ1-5; D not certain. Germline V lookup: CDR1 SNHLY, CDR2 FYNNEI. V lost 1 base and J lost 9, with 16 bases in between. The CDR3 is 15 amino acids.

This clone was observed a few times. The CDR3 bases are TGTGCCAGCAGTGATAAAATCACAGGGAACACTGAAGCTTTCTTT. As protein: CASSDKITGNTEAFF. This sequence joins TRBV6-1 and TRBJ1-1; tentative D call: TRBD1 (5 bases). From germline, CDR1 is MNHNS and CDR2 SASEGT. V was cut by 3 bases and J by 1 base, with 12 bases left in between. This CDR3 is built from 15 residues.

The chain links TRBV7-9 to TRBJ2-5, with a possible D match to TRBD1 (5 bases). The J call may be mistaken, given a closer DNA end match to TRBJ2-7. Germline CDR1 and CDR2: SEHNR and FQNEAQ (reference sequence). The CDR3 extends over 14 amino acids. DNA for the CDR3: TGTGCCAGCAGCTCGGCTGGGGCGGCCTACGAGCAGTACTTC. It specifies CASSSAGAAYEQYF.

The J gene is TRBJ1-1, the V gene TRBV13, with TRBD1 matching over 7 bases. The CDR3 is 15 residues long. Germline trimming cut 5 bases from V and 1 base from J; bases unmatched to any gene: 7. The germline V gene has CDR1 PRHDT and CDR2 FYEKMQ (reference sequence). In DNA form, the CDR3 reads TGTGCCAGCAGCCACAGACAGGGACCGAACACTGAAGCTTTCTTT. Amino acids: CASSHRQGPNTEAFF.

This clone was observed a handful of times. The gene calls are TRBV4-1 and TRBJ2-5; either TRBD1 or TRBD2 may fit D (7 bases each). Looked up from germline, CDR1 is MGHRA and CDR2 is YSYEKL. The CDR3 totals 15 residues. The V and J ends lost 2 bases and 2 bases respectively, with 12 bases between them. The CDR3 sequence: CASSQSQGGQETQYF. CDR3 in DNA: TGCGCCAGCAGCCAAAGTCAGGGGGGGCAAGAGACCCAGTACTTC.

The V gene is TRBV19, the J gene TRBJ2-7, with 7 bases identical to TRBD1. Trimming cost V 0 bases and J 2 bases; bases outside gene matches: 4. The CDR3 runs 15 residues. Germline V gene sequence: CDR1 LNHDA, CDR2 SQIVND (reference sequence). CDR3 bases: TGTGCCAGTAGTATAGAGGGGACAGCAACCTACGAGCAGTACTTC. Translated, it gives CASSIEGTATYEQYF.

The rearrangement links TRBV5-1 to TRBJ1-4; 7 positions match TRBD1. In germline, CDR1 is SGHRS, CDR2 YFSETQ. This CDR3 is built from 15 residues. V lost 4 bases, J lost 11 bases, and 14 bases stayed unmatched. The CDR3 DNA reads TGCGCCAGCAGCAGTGGTGACAGGGATTCGTCGAAACTGTTTTTT. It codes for CASSSGDRDSSKLFF.

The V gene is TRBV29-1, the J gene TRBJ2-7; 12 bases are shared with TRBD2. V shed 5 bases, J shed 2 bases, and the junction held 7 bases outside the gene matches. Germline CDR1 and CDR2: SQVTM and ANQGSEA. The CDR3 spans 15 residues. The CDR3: CSVTTSGRAPYEQYF. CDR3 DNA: TGCAGCGTTACGACTAGCGGGAGAGCCCCCTACGAGCAGTACTTC.

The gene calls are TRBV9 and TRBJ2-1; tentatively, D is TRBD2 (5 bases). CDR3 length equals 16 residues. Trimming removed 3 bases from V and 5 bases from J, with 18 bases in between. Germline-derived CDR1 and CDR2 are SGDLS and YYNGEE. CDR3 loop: CASSERVLVGNNEQFF. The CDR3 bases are TGTGCCAGCAGCGAGAGGGTGCTAGTGGGGAACAATGAGCAGTTCTTC.

The CDR3 loop reads CASRREGTYEQYF. Here the CDR3 DNA reads TGCGCCAGCAGAAGAGAAGGGACCTACGAGCAGTACTTC. The chain carries TRBV5-1 and TRBJ2-7; no definite D call. This CDR3 region has 13 residues. Trimming took 5 bases from V and 2 from J, leaving 11 bases between them. Germline CDR1 is SGHRS and CDR2 is YFSETQ.

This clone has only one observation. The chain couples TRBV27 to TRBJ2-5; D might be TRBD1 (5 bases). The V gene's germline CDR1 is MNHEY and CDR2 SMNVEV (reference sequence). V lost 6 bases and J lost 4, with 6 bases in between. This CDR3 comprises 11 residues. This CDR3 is CASRQGETQYF. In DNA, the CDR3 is TGTGCCAGCAGGCAGGGAGAGACCCAGTACTTC.

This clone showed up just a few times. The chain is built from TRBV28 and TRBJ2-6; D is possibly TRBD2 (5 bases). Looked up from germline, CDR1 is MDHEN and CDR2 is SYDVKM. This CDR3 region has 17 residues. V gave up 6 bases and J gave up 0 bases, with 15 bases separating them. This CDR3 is CASSPRGLVSGANVLTF. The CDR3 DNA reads TGTGCCAGCAGCCCCCGTGGACTCGTCTCTGGGGCCAACGTCCTGACTTTC.

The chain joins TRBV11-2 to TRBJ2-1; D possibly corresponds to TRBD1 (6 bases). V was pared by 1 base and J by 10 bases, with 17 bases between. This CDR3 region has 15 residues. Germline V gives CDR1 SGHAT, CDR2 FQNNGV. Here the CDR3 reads CASSLGSTGYQEQFF. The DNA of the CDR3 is TGTGCCAGCAGCTTAGGGAGCACAGGGTATCAAGAGCAGTTCTTC.

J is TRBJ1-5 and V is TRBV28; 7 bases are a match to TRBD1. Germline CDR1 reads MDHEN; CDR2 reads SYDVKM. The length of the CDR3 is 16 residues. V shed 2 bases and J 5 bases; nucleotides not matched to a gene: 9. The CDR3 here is CASSLPLTGSDQPQHF. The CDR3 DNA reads TGTGCCAGCAGTTTACCCCTGACAGGGAGCGATCAGCCCCAGCATTTT.

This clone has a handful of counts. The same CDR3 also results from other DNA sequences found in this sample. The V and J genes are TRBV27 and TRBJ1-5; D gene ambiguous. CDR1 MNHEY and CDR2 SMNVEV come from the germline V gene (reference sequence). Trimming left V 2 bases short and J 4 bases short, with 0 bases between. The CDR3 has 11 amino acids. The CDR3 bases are TGTGCCAGCAGTTTAAATCAGCCCCAGCATTTT. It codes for CASSLNQPQHF.

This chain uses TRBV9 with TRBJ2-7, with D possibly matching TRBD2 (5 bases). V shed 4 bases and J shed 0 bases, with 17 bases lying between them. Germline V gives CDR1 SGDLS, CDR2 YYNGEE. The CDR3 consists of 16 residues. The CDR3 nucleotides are TGTGCCAGCAGCCCTGGTGCCGGGGTAGGCTCCTACGAGCAGTACTTC. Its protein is CASSPGAGVGSYEQYF.

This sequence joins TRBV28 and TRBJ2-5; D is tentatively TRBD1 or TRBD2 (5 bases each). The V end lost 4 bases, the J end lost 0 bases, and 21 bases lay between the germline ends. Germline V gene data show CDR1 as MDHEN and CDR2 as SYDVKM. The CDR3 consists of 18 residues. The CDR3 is CASSSLPLRQGHQETQYF. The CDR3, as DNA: TGTGCCAGCAGTTCATTACCCCTCCGGCAGGGACACCAAGAGACCCAGTACTTC.

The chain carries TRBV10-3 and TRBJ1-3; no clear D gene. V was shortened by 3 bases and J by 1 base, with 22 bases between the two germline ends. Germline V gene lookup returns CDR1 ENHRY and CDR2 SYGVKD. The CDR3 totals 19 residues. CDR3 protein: CAISEWKMDPGTSGNTIYF. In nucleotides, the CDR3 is TGTGCCATCAGTGAATGGAAGATGGATCCGGGAACTTCTGGAAACACCATATATTTT.

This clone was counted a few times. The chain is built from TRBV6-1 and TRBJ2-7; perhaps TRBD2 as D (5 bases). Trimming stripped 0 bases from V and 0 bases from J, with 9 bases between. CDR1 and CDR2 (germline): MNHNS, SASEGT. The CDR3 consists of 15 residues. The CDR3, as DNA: TGTGCCAGCAGTGAAGCCAGCGGTAGCTCCTACGAGCAGTACTTC. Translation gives CASSEASGSSYEQYF.